The 27 T cell receptor beta chains below all came from one sample that was sequenced in a study of blood T cell repertoires in COVID-19. TCRdb's copy holds only in-frame clones and misses some; the assay was immunoSEQ multiplex PCR. The table shows about 80,000 clones, with approximately 83% occurring only once. The specimen sequenced was peripheral blood. These receptor sequences come from a human donor in a cohort sampled during active COVID-19.

The V gene is TRBV5-6, the J gene TRBJ1-2; TRBD1 aligns across 8 bases. Germline V lookup: CDR1 SGHDT, CDR2 YYEEEE. J was trimmed by 2 bases and V by 4 bases; bases with no gene match: 4. CDR3 length: 14 amino acids. CDR3 in amino acids: CASSLDRANYGYTF. CDR3 in DNA: TGTGCCAGCAGCCTGGACAGGGCCAACTATGGCTACACCTTC.

V and J are TRBV4-1 and TRBJ2-1; 8 bases match TRBD2. The CDR3 consists of 16 residues. Per germline, CDR1 MGHRA and CDR2 YSYEKL. Trimming took 4 bases from V and 7 from J; bases not matched to a gene: 12. CDR3 protein: CASSRVGGTSGNEQFF. In DNA, the CDR3 is TGCGCCAGCAGCCGAGTAGGGGGTACTAGCGGTAATGAGCAGTTCTTC.

CDR3 nucleotides: TGTGCCAGCAGTTTGGCCGGACTCTATGGCTACACCTTC. As protein: CASSLAGLYGYTF. The chain employs TRBV28 and TRBJ1-2, with D uncertain. V was clipped by 3 bases and J by 4 bases, with 9 bases between them. CDR3 length: 13 residues. Germline CDR1 MDHEN, CDR2 SYDVKM.

V usage is TRBV6-5 and J usage is TRBJ2-7; 7 bases are a match to TRBD2. The CDR3 runs to 15 residues. Germline CDR1 reads MNHEY; CDR2 reads SVGAGI. J gave up 1 base and V 6 bases, and 9 bases lay outside the gene matches. CDR3 coding DNA: TGTGCCAGCAGAAAGCCCTCAGCGGGATCCTACGAGCAGTACTTC. It encodes CASRKPSAGSYEQYF.

This clone was counted only a few times. This rearrangement joins TRBV4-1 to TRBJ1-6, with a tentative D call TRBD1 (5 bases). CDR1 MGHRA and CDR2 YSYEKL come from the germline V gene. CDR3 length: 14 amino acids. Trimming took 2 bases from V and 6 from J, leaving 8 bases between them. The CDR3 DNA reads as TGCGCCAGCAGCCAACAGGGCGGTAATTCACCCCTCCACTTT. This codes for CASSQQGGNSPLHF.

J is TRBJ1-1 and V is TRBV7-2; 11 positions agree with TRBD1. V shed 2 bases, J shed 4 bases, and the junction held 3 bases outside the gene matches. In germline, CDR1 is SGHTA, CDR2 FQGNSA. This CDR3 comprises 15 residues. The CDR3 spells CASSLRTGGRTEAFF. CDR3 nucleotide sequence: TGTGCCAGCAGCTTACGGACAGGGGGCCGCACTGAAGCTTTCTTT.

This clone has only one observation. V gene TRBV12-3 or TRBV12-4 combines with J gene TRBJ2-1; D is undetermined. Trimming shortened V by 7 bases and J by 4 bases, and 5 bases separated the two germline ends. The CDR3 is made up of 11 amino acids. CDR3 DNA: TGTGCCAGCACTCTTTACAATGAGCAGTTCTTC. Encoded protein: CASTLYNEQFF.

This clone has only one observation. The chain combines TRBV23-1 with TRBJ1-2, with D perhaps matching TRBD1 (5 bases). TRBV23-1 is noted as an ORF with a role that remains uncertain. Trimming cost V 2 bases and J 3 bases, with 22 bases left between them. The length of the CDR3 is 18 residues. The DNA of the CDR3 is TGCGCCAGCAGTCAAATAAACGGCGAACAGGCCAGGGACTATGGCTACACCTTC. The encoded protein is CASSQINGEQARDYGYTF.

This chain connects TRBV7-3 to TRBJ2-2; 7 bases are a match to TRBD2. CDR1 and CDR2 (germline): SGHTA, FQGTGA. The junction had 2 bases not matched to a gene; V was cut back by 4 bases and J by 6 bases. There are 13 residues in the CDR3. CDR3 residues: CASSSRGAGELFF. DNA of the CDR3: TGTGCCAGCAGCTCACGGGGGGCCGGGGAGCTGTTTTTT.

The V and J genes are TRBV18 and TRBJ2-3, with 10 bases aligning to TRBD1. V gave up 11 bases and J gave up 0 bases; unmatched junction bases: 2. Germline V gene data show CDR1 as KGHSH and CDR2 as LQKENI. This CDR3 comprises 13 residues. The CDR3 DNA sequence: TGTGCCTCGGGACAGGGGAGCACAGATACGCAGTATTTT. Amino acids: CASGQGSTDTQYF.

The gene calls are TRBV20-1 and TRBJ1-3; 7 bases match TRBD1. The CDR3 consists of 15 residues. V was pared by 3 bases and J by 0 bases, with 5 bases of the junction left unmatched. Per germline, CDR1 DFQATT and CDR2 SNEGSKA (reference sequence). The chain's CDR3 is CSASGTASSGNTIYF. As DNA, the CDR3 is TGCAGTGCTAGTGGGACAGCGAGCTCTGGAAACACCATATATTTT.

The count of this clone is one. The V and J genes are TRBV6-5 and TRBJ2-5, with D perhaps matching TRBD2 (6 bases). The CDR3 runs to 13 residues. The germline V and J ends were trimmed by 11 bases and 3 bases, with 16 bases remaining between them. The germline gives CDR1 MNHEY, CDR2 SVGAGI. CDR3 coding DNA: TGTGCCGCGGCGCGGGGCTACAAAGAGACCCAGTACTTC. This sequence encodes CAAARGYKETQYF.

The rearrangement uses TRBV9 and TRBJ1-3; D unresolved. V was cut by 6 bases and J by 0 bases, with 13 bases left in between. CDR1 SGDLS and CDR2 YYNGEE come from the germline V gene. The CDR3 consists of 15 residues. The CDR3 coding sequence is TGTGCCAGCACCTCCGGGTTAGTCTCTGGAAACACCATATATTTT. Its protein product is CASTSGLVSGNTIYF.

The chain employs TRBV5-4 and TRBJ2-5; D perhaps matches TRBD2 (6 bases). V was cut by 4 bases and J by 5 bases, with 15 bases left in between. The CDR3 extends over 14 amino acids. Germline V gene lookup returns CDR1 SGHNT and CDR2 YYREEE (reference sequence). The CDR3 reads CASSGASVGETQYF. CDR3 DNA: TGTGCCAGCAGCGGAGCTAGCGTTGGGGAGACCCAGTACTTC.

V and J are TRBV7-2 and TRBJ2-1; TRBD2 agrees at 14 bases. There are 15 residues in the CDR3. The V gene's germline CDR1 is SGHTA and CDR2 FQGNSA. The V gene end was trimmed by 5 bases and the J gene end by 10 bases; junction bases not matched to a gene: 7. CDR3 residues: CASSTTSGGAREQFF. DNA for the CDR3: TGTGCCAGCAGCACGACTAGCGGGGGGGCCAGAGAGCAGTTCTTC. The whole variable domain, remainder taken from reference TRBV7-2 and TRBJ2-1, is GAGVSQSPSNKVTEKGKDVELRCDPISGHTALYWYRQSLGQGLEFLIYFQGNSAPDKSGLPSDRFSAERTGGSVSTLTIQRTQQEDSAVYLCASSTTSGGAREQFFGPGTRLTVL.

The J gene is TRBJ1-1, the V gene TRBV19; D is ambiguous. Germline V gene sequence: CDR1 LNHDA, CDR2 SQIVND (reference sequence). Between the trimmed V and J ends, which lost 5 bases and 4 bases, there was a span of 14 bases. CDR3 size: 14 residues. CDR3 sequence: CASSPVAPSTEAFF. CDR3 nucleotide sequence: TGTGCCAGTAGTCCCGTAGCACCCTCCACTGAAGCTTTCTTT.

This sequence joins TRBV3-1 (or the pseudogene TRBV3-2) and TRBJ2-2, with D tentatively TRBD1 (5 bases). The V gene lost 5 bases and the J gene lost 4 bases, with 14 bases spanning the gap. The CDR3 is 15 amino acids. Germline V gene sequence: CDR1 LGHDT, CDR2 YNNKEL (reference sequence). DNA of the CDR3: TGTGCCAGCAGCTCCAAGGGGATTGGCACCGGGGAGCTGTTTTTT. Translation: CASSSKGIGTGELFF.

The gene calls are TRBV6-6 and TRBJ2-5, with 9 bases matching TRBD2. V lost 8 bases and J lost 4; bases outside the gene matches: 8. Germline values: CDR1 MNHNY, CDR2 SVGAGI (reference sequence). The CDR3 consists of 14 residues. In DNA, the CDR3 is TGTGCCAGCTCTGGCGGGGGGGCCGGAGAGACCCAGTACTTC. Protein: CASSGGGAGETQYF.

The chain employs TRBV5-1 and TRBJ2-1, with 7 bases identical to TRBD2. This CDR3 is 15 amino acids long. V shed 0 bases, J shed 4 bases, and the junction held 4 bases outside the gene matches. Per the germline V gene, CDR1 is SGHRS and CDR2 is YFSETQ. This CDR3 is CASSLVAGVYNEQFF. For the CDR3, the DNA is TGCGCCAGCAGCTTGGTTGCGGGGGTGTACAATGAGCAGTTCTTC.

The chain employs TRBV2 and TRBJ2-1, with TRBD2 identical over 15 bases. Germline-derived CDR1 and CDR2 are SNHLY and FYNNEI. J was trimmed by 12 bases and V by 10 bases; bases with no gene match: 7. The CDR3 spans 13 residues. In DNA, the CDR3 is TGTGCCACCGCGGGACTAGCGGGAGGAGGGCAGTTCTTC. Translated, it gives CATAGLAGGGQFF.

The V call is TRBV2, the J call TRBJ1-1; 9 bases match TRBD1. Trimming at V came to 6 bases and at J to 5 bases, leaving 7 bases not matched to a gene. Germline V gene data show CDR1 as SNHLY and CDR2 as FYNNEI. This CDR3 region has 14 residues. The CDR3: CASRTDRGRTEAFF. CDR3 nucleotides: TGTGCCAGCAGGACCGACAGGGGGAGGACTGAAGCTTTCTTT.

The chain combines TRBV27 with TRBJ1-6; 8 positions agree with TRBD1. Germline-derived CDR1 and CDR2 are MNHEY and SMNVEV (reference sequence). This CDR3 contains 18 residues. The ends lost 7 bases at V and 0 bases at J; junction bases unmatched: 11. CDR3 region: CASTWGTGRGSYNSPLHF. The CDR3 DNA reads TGTGCCAGCACCTGGGGGACAGGCCGGGGCTCCTATAATTCACCCCTCCACTTT.

This rearrangement joins TRBV19 to TRBJ2-1; 8 nucleotides align to TRBD2. The CDR3 extends over 17 amino acids. Germline lookup yields CDR1 LNHDA and CDR2 SQIVND (reference sequence). V trimming: 5 bases; J trimming: 0 bases; junction bases outside the gene matches: 9. This chain's CDR3 is CASSETAGGSSYNEQFF. The CDR3 region has the DNA TGTGCCAGTAGTGAGACCGCGGGGGGCAGCTCCTACAATGAGCAGTTCTTC. Looking up the rest from reference TRBV19 and TRBJ2-1 gives the full variable domain: DGGITQSPKYLFRKEGQNVTLSCEQNLNHDAMYWYRQDPGQGLRLIYYSQIVNDFQKGDIAEGYSVSREKKESFPLTVTSAQKNPTAFYLCASSETAGGSSYNEQFFGPGTRLTVL.

The chain links TRBV5-4 to TRBJ1-2; 11 bases fit TRBD1. This CDR3 is 17 amino acids long. J lost 2 bases, V lost 4 bases, and 10 bases had no gene match. CDR1 is SGHNT and CDR2 is YYREEE in the germline V gene (reference sequence). The CDR3 DNA reads as TGTGCCAGCAGCACCGGACAGGGGGCCGGGGGGAACTATGGCTACACCTTC. It yields the protein CASSTGQGAGGNYGYTF.

The V and J genes are TRBV6-4 and TRBJ2-3; 10 bases are a match to TRBD2. The CDR3 runs 14 residues. Looked up from germline, CDR1 is MRHNA and CDR2 is SNTAGT. The V gene end was trimmed by 5 bases and the J gene end by 1 base; junction bases not matched to a gene: 0. The CDR3 coding sequence is TGTGCCAGCAGTACTAGCGGGGGCACAGATACGCAGTATTTT. Translated, it gives CASSTSGGTDTQYF.

The chain employs TRBV6-2 or TRBV6-3 and TRBJ2-1; 7 bases match TRBD2. CDR1 MNHEY and CDR2 SVGEGT come from the germline V gene. The CDR3 is 15 residues long. Trimming took 0 bases from V and 3 from J; bases not matched to a gene: 2. CDR3 amino acids: CASSYSGTNYNEQFF. CDR3 bases: TGTGCCAGCAGTTACTCGGGGACTAACTACAATGAGCAGTTCTTC.

The rearrangement links TRBV5-4 to TRBJ2-2, with D possibly matching TRBD2 (6 bases). V was cut by 0 bases and J by 5 bases, with 17 bases left in between. CDR1 and CDR2 (germline): SGHNT, YYREEE (reference sequence). The CDR3 runs 17 residues. The CDR3 sequence: CASSLGGPGRDTGELFF. CDR3 DNA: TGTGCCAGCAGCTTGGGGGGCCCTGGGCGGGATACCGGGGAGCTGTTTTTT.